This entry is about one T cell receptor beta chain. The antigen remains undetermined. This specimen comes from a study of T cell responses to AZD1222 COVID-19 vaccine. The CDR3 has 13 amino acids. Germline CDR1 and CDR2: MDHEN and SYDVKM. V shed 6 bases, J shed 10 bases, and the junction held 5 bases outside the gene matches. Regarding the study as a whole: Females made up more of the donors, who were largely white British, and clonal diversity may have come out too low.

Sequenced by immunoSEQ multiplex PCR; TCRdb stores in-frame clones only, minus some. The sample includes 140,000 or so clones, roughly nine tenths seen only once; the top ten take around 6.9%. V gene TRBV28 combines with J gene TRBJ1-4, with TRBD1 matching over 10 bases. The sample here was peripheral blood, taken 28 days after the second dose of the MenACWY control vaccine. This clonotype originated in an adult who received the MenACWY meningococcal vaccine as a control. The CDR3 loop reads CASRTGGSGKLFF. The CDR3 DNA reads as TGTGCCAGCAGGACAGGGGGCTCTGGAAAACTGTTTTTT.